The T cell receptor (beta chain) described here comes from a study of OX40 agonist ivuxolimab in advanced cancers. The overall study: The mean age was about 57 years, ranging from 23 to 79, with around four fifths of participants male. Of the patients, three showed partial responses, one with hepatocellular carcinoma and two with cutaneous melanoma.

The data were produced by immunoSEQ multiplex PCR, yet TCRdb's version contains in-frame clones alone and is incomplete. The sample contains about 150,000 clones, approximately 94% of which appear only once. The count of this clone is one. Its target is unknown. There are 16 residues in the CDR3. Looked up from germline, CDR1 is SGHTA and CDR2 is FQGNSA. The V gene end was trimmed by 1 base and the J gene end by 6 bases; junction bases not matched to a gene: 10. The study's findings and limits: The investigators did not determine what antigen specificity the expanded peripheral T cells had.

Enrollment shut out patients with autoimmune disease history or systemic immunosuppression. The source is an adult with an advanced solid tumor such as melanoma, head and neck, liver or kidney cancer. Sample: CD4+ or CD8+ T cells sorted from blood, taken in a trial of the OX40 agonist ivuxolimab. The V and J genes are TRBV7-2 and TRBJ1-2; 8 bases agree with TRBD1. CDR3 residues: CASSLGHRTGMDGYTF. CDR3 DNA: TGTGCCAGCAGCTTAGGTCATAGGACAGGGATGGATGGCTACACCTTC. Complete variable domain (other parts from reference TRBV7-2 and TRBJ1-2): GAGVSQSPSNKVTEKGKDVELRCDPISGHTALYWYRQSLGQGLEFLIYFQGNSAPDKSGLPSDRFSAERTGGSVSTLTIQRTQQEDSAVYLCASSLGHRTGMDGYTFGSGTRLTVV.